These 29 T cell receptor beta chains share one sample of origin, sequenced in a study of cytomegalovirus exposure and HLA in healthy donors. The PCR ran on 60 Vbeta and 13 Jbeta primers. The repertoire was sequenced with immunoSEQ multiplex PCR; TCRdb's copy has only in-frame clones and lacks some. The sample yields 120,000 or so clones, 75% to 85% seen once. Sequencing was carried out using PBMCs. These receptors all come from a woman between 50 and 59 years old in good health and CMV-seropositive.

The V call is TRBV29-1, the J call TRBJ2-1; maybe TRBD2 (5 bases). The CDR3 spans 15 residues. Per the germline V gene, CDR1 is SQVTM and CDR2 is ANQGSEA. Trimming took 0 bases from V and 2 from J, leaving 11 bases between them. Here the CDR3 DNA reads TGCAGCGTTGAAGAAGAGGGCCAAGCCTACAATGAGCAGTTCTTC. Translated, it gives CSVEEEGQAYNEQFF.

This clone has only a few counts. The chain carries TRBV15 and TRBJ1-3; D perhaps matches TRBD1 (6 bases). Trimming cost V 4 bases and J 2 bases, with 9 bases left between them. The germline V gene has CDR1 LNHNV and CDR2 YYDKDF (reference sequence). The CDR3 extends over 14 amino acids. The DNA for the CDR3 is TGTGCCACCAGCATACAGGGAGCTGGAAACACCATATATTTT. As protein: CATSIQGAGNTIYF.

This clone occurred once. This chain uses TRBV7-2 with TRBJ2-7; TRBD2 agrees at 10 bases. With V trimmed by 5 bases and J by 1 base, 5 bases remained unmatched. Germline loops: CDR1 SGHTA, CDR2 FQGNSA. This CDR3 contains 15 residues. The CDR3 reads CASSASGGASYEQYF. The CDR3 nucleotides read TGTGCCAGCAGCGCCAGCGGGGGGGCTTCCTACGAGCAGTACTTC.

V usage is TRBV10-3 and J usage is TRBJ1-2; D remains ambiguous. From germline, CDR1 is ENHRY and CDR2 SYGVKD. The CDR3 is 14 residues long. With 0 bases removed from V and 7 bases from J, the gap between germline ends came to 12 bases. The CDR3 bases are TGTGCCATCAGTGAGTCGGAGAGTGGAGGTGGCTACACCTTC. Encoded protein: CAISESESGGGYTF.

V usage is TRBV7-3 and J usage is TRBJ1-1; 7 bases agree with TRBD1. V was clipped by 5 bases and J by 4 bases; unmatched bases: 4. The CDR3 consists of 13 residues. Per the germline V gene, CDR1 is SGHTA and CDR2 is FQGTGA. The CDR3 DNA follows: TGTGCCAGCAGCCGGACAGGCCTCACTGAAGCTTTCTTT. This sequence encodes CASSRTGLTEAFF.

This chain joins TRBV9 and TRBJ2-7, with no clear D. The CDR3 covers 15 residues. Deletions cut 0 bases from V and 2 bases from J, with 12 bases between. The germline CDR1 and CDR2 sequences are SGDLS and YYNGEE. The CDR3 is CASSVGSEQAYEQYF. The CDR3 DNA reads as TGTGCCAGCAGCGTAGGGTCAGAACAAGCCTACGAGCAGTACTTC.

The chain couples TRBV9 to TRBJ1-1; D uncertain. Per the germline V gene, CDR1 is SGDLS and CDR2 is YYNGEE. This CDR3 comprises 17 residues. V lost 0 bases and J 1 base, leaving 16 bases between the germline ends. This chain's CDR3 is CASSVAGGVIRNTEAFF. The CDR3 DNA reads as TGTGCCAGCAGCGTAGCCGGAGGTGTCATTAGGAACACTGAAGCTTTCTTT.

The sample holds one count of this clone. The rearrangement links TRBV19 to TRBJ2-1; TRBD2 matches at 9 bases. This CDR3 region has 14 residues. V lost 4 bases, J lost 6 bases, and 4 bases stayed unmatched. Germline V gene lookup returns CDR1 LNHDA and CDR2 SQIVND (reference sequence). Written as DNA, the CDR3 is TGTGCCAGTAGTAGGGGACTAGCTCTCAATGAGCAGTTCTTC. This encodes CASSRGLALNEQFF.

The chain has TRBV30 and TRBJ1-4; 8 bases align to TRBD1. Germline V gene sequence: CDR1 GTSNPN, CDR2 SVGIG (reference sequence). The J segment lost 3 bases and the V segment lost 2 bases, leaving 5 bases of the junction unmatched. This CDR3 has 15 residues. The CDR3 loop reads CAWSLQGAANEKLFF. Here the CDR3 DNA reads TGTGCCTGGAGTCTGCAGGGGGCAGCTAATGAAAAACTGTTTTTT.

This clone was detected a few times. J is TRBJ2-7 and V is TRBV2; no definite D call. Germline CDR1 reads SNHLY; CDR2 reads FYNNEI. Deletions cut 3 bases from V and 3 bases from J, with 6 bases between. The CDR3 extends over 12 amino acids. The CDR3 DNA reads TGTGCCAGCAGTGACATCGGCTACGAGCAGTACTTC. Amino acid sequence: CASSDIGYEQYF.

The CDR3 is CASTRDRGDQPQHF. Written as DNA, the CDR3 is TGTGCCAGCACCCGGGACAGGGGTGATCAGCCCCAGCATTTT. V usage is TRBV2 and J usage is TRBJ1-5, with TRBD1 identical over 10 bases. V was clipped by 7 bases and J by 5 bases; unmatched bases: 5. This CDR3 contains 14 residues. Germline V gene sequence: CDR1 SNHLY, CDR2 FYNNEI.

The chain couples TRBV5-1 to TRBJ2-7; TRBD2 is a possible D gene (7 bases). Deletions cut 2 bases from V and 0 bases from J, with 9 bases between. The CDR3 runs to 14 residues. Germline V gene sequence: CDR1 SGHRS, CDR2 YFSETQ. The CDR3 is CASSLRGASYEQYF. In DNA form, the CDR3 reads TGCGCCAGCAGCTTACGGGGGGCCTCCTACGAGCAGTACTTC.

The DNA of the CDR3 is TGTGCCAGCAGCTTGGGGCTAGCGGGGCCGGGGGATACGCAGTATTTT. Translated: CASSLGLAGPGDTQYF. The chain joins TRBV7-2 to TRBJ2-3; 9 bases match TRBD2. With V trimmed by 3 bases and J by 6 bases, 10 bases remained unmatched. Germline V gene sequence: CDR1 SGHTA, CDR2 FQGNSA. This CDR3 has 16 residues.

The V call is TRBV7-9, the J call TRBJ2-7; TRBD2 agrees at 8 bases. CDR1 SEHNR and CDR2 FQNEAQ come from the germline V gene (reference sequence). With 4 bases clipped from V and 5 bases from J, the junction kept 4 bases outside the gene matches. The CDR3 runs to 13 residues. The CDR3 is CASSSGGFHEQYF. The CDR3 bases are TGTGCCAGCAGCTCGGGAGGGTTCCACGAGCAGTACTTC.

This clone was counted a few times. The rearrangement uses TRBV4-3 and TRBJ1-2; no definite D call. CDR3 size: 14 residues. Germline CDR1 is LGHNA and CDR2 is YSLEER. The V end lost 3 bases, the J end lost 4 bases, and 12 bases lay between the germline ends. CDR3: CASSQSEARYGYTF. The CDR3 DNA reads as TGCGCCAGCAGCCAGTCGGAGGCCCGCTATGGCTACACCTTC.

The J gene is TRBJ1-2, the V gene TRBV6-5; TRBD1 agrees at 7 bases. The CDR3 has 14 residues. Germline assignment: CDR1 MNHEY and CDR2 SVGAGI. The V segment lost 2 bases and the J segment 8 bases; nucleotides outside the gene matches: 8. The CDR3 coding sequence is TGTGCCAGCAGTTACGAGTTGAACAGGGGAGGCTACACCTTC. Its translation: CASSYELNRGGYTF.

The chain employs TRBV13 and TRBJ2-1; 13 nucleotides align to TRBD2. Germline-derived CDR1 and CDR2 are PRHDT and FYEKMQ (reference sequence). This CDR3 spans 15 amino acids. V shed 4 bases and J 4 bases; nucleotides not matched to a gene: 1. The CDR3 region has the DNA TGTGCCAGCAGCTCGGGACTAGCGGGATACAATGAGCAGTTCTTC. This sequence encodes CASSSGLAGYNEQFF.

This clone appeared a few times. V usage is TRBV6-1 and J usage is TRBJ2-7; 8 bases are shared with TRBD2. The V segment lost 3 bases and the J segment 3 bases; nucleotides outside the gene matches: 4. The CDR3 sequence is 14 residues long. Germline assignment: CDR1 MNHNS and CDR2 SASEGT. This CDR3 reads CASSDAGGGYEQYF. In DNA, the CDR3 is TGTGCCAGCAGTGATGCCGGGGGGGGCTACGAGCAGTACTTC.

V and J are TRBV12-1 and TRBJ1-5; no check of the table's D call, TRBD1, against the DNA was made. TRBV12-1 is marked as a pseudogene. The CDR3 has 20 residues. The CDR3 DNA sequence: TGTGCCAGCAGAAGATATCCCGGGACAGGGATCACTTCCCTTGGTCAGCCCCAGCATTTT. Translation: CASRRYPGTGITSLGQPQHF.

The chain uses TRBV15 and TRBJ1-2; D not certain. Trimming cost V 0 bases and J 4 bases, with 6 bases left between them. From germline, CDR1 is LNHNV and CDR2 YYDKDF (reference sequence). The CDR3 runs 13 residues. The CDR3 here is CATSRDRGYGYTF. The CDR3 DNA is TGTGCCACCAGCAGAGATCGGGGCTATGGCTACACCTTC.

The table lists this clone with a count of one. J is TRBJ1-6 and V is TRBV5-1; 8 bases line up with TRBD1. CDR3 length: 14 residues. J lost 5 bases, V lost 6 bases, and 4 bases had no gene match. Germline CDR1 and CDR2: SGHRS and YFSETQ. The CDR3 DNA reads TGCGCCAGCATTCGGGACAGGAATAATTCACCCCTCCACTTT. Protein sequence: CASIRDRNNSPLHF.

V usage is TRBV5-1 and J usage is TRBJ2-7, with 7 positions matching TRBD1. Per germline, CDR1 SGHRS and CDR2 YFSETQ. The CDR3 totals 14 residues. The trim removed 0 bases at V and 3 bases at J, leaving 3 bases unmatched. Here the CDR3 reads CASSLAQGIYEQYF. The CDR3 DNA reads TGCGCCAGCAGCTTGGCACAGGGGATCTACGAGCAGTACTTC.

The chain carries TRBV7-3 and TRBJ1-1, with D tentatively TRBD1 (5 bases). The CDR3 covers 15 residues. Looked up from germline, CDR1 is SGHTA and CDR2 is FQGTGA. V shed 1 base and J shed 6 bases, with 15 bases lying between them. In DNA, the CDR3 is TGTGCCAGCAGCTTAAGTGCGGGGGGTAGCGCTGAAGCTTTCTTT. Translating it yields CASSLSAGGSAEAFF.

The rearrangement uses TRBV9 and TRBJ2-2; D uncertain. Trimming removed 0 bases from V and 4 bases from J, with 4 bases in between. The germline gives CDR1 SGDLS, CDR2 YYNGEE. The length of the CDR3 is 13 residues. This CDR3 reads CASSVGVTGELFF. The DNA of the CDR3 is TGTGCCAGCAGCGTAGGAGTCACCGGGGAGCTGTTTTTT. Full variable domain (outside the CDR3, taken from reference TRBV9 and TRBJ2-2): DSGVTQTPKHLITATGQRVTLRCSPRSGDLSVYWYQQSLDQGLQFLIQYYNGEERAKGNILERFSAQQFPDLHSELNLSSLELGDSALYFCASSVGVTGELFFGEGSRLTVL.

V and J are TRBV20-1 and TRBJ2-1; D is possibly TRBD2 (6 bases). The V end lost 6 bases, the J end lost 11 bases, and 11 bases lay between the germline ends. The CDR3 is made up of 10 amino acids. The germline V gene has CDR1 DFQATT and CDR2 SNEGSKA (reference sequence). CDR3 nucleotides: TGCAGTGCCGGACGGGGGAAGCAGTTCTTC. Amino acid sequence: CSAGRGKQFF.

The chain recombines TRBV7-9 with TRBJ1-1; unclear D gene. This CDR3 region has 11 residues. Trimming shortened V by 5 bases and J by 5 bases, and 6 bases separated the two germline ends. Germline CDR1 SEHNR, CDR2 FQNEAQ (reference sequence). The CDR3 here is CASSPYTEAFF. CDR3 DNA sequence: TGTGCCAGCAGCCCGTATACTGAAGCTTTCTTT.

Of note for this clone: Other DNA sequences in this sample translate to the same CDR3. The gene calls are TRBV4-3 and TRBJ1-2, with D unresolved. The length of the CDR3 is 16 residues. Trimming removed 0 bases from V and 4 bases from J, with 15 bases in between. CDR1 is LGHNA, CDR2 YSLEER, per germline. The CDR3: CASSQDSEVRRYGYTF. CDR3 nucleotides: TGCGCCAGCAGCCAAGACTCTGAGGTTCGTCGCTATGGCTACACCTTC.

As DNA, the CDR3 is TGTGCCAGCAGCCCCCCATACGGGAGGGCACCCTACGAGCAGTACTTC. Translation: CASSPPYGRAPYEQYF. V usage is TRBV7-2 and J usage is TRBJ2-7; 8 positions match TRBD2. With 5 bases clipped from V and 2 bases from J, the junction kept 11 bases outside the gene matches. CDR1 is SGHTA and CDR2 is FQGNSA in the germline V gene. The CDR3 runs to 16 residues.

This chain's CDR3 is CAWSPTSGRAARDTQYF. The CDR3 DNA sequence: TGTGCCTGGAGTCCGACTAGCGGGAGGGCCGCGAGAGATACGCAGTATTTT. V gene TRBV30 combines with J gene TRBJ2-3; the match to TRBD2 covers 14 bases. This CDR3 comprises 17 residues. CDR1 and CDR2 from the germline V gene are GTSNPN and SVGIG (reference sequence). J lost 5 bases, V lost 2 bases, and 9 bases had no gene match.